This is a list of T cell receptor beta chains from one sample in a study of blood T cell repertoires in COVID-19. Here immunoSEQ multiplex PCR was the method, and the copy in TCRdb shows in-frame clones only, minus some. The data contain about 300,000 clones, about 89% of them seen just once; the ten biggest clones take up approximately 6.5%. Material for sequencing was peripheral blood. Every receptor here comes from a man younger than 30 who had recovered from COVID-19. The CDR3 runs from the conserved cysteine through the conserved F or W. A D gene is named only where the DNA matches it firmly. Rows may omit the clone size; those that give it use once, few, many or a size class.

d_call: -; j_call: TRBJ2-2; clone_size: -; v_call: TRBV6-5; cdr3_nt: TGTGCCAGCAGTTCCTCAGGAGCAGGGGGGACCGGGGAGCTGTTTTTT; cdr3_aa: CASSSSGAGGTGELFF
d_call: -; j_call: TRBJ2-7; clone_size: few; v_call: TRBV19; cdr3_nt: TGTGCCAGTAGTCACCCTCAGTCCTACGAGCAGTACTTC; cdr3_aa: CASSHPQSYEQYF
d_call: TRBD1; j_call: TRBJ1-2; clone_size: -; v_call: TRBV25-1; cdr3_nt: TGTGCCAGCAGTTGGACAGGGGGCTTGGGGGGCTACACCTTC; cdr3_aa: CASSWTGGLGGYTF
d_call: TRBD1; j_call: TRBJ1-4; clone_size: -; v_call: TRBV19; cdr3_nt: TGTGCCAGTAGTCTCCGGACAGGCGAACTGTTTTTT; cdr3_aa: CASSLRTGELFF
d_call: TRBD1; j_call: TRBJ2-2; clone_size: -; v_call: TRBV24-1; cdr3_nt: TGTGCCACCCAGGGGGCAGCGAACACCGGGGAGCTGTTTTTT; cdr3_aa: CATQGAANTGELFF
d_call: -; j_call: TRBJ2-2; clone_size: -; v_call: TRBV5-1; cdr3_nt: TGCGCCAGCAGCTCCCAAACAGACTTCAGGGTCACCGGGGAGCTGTTTTTT; cdr3_aa: CASSSQTDFRVTGELFF
d_call: -; j_call: TRBJ2-7; clone_size: -; v_call: TRBV5-6; cdr3_nt: TGTGCCAGCAGCTTGGACAGATCGTCCGAGCAGTACTTC; cdr3_aa: CASSLDRSSEQYF
d_call: -; j_call: TRBJ1-2; clone_size: many; v_call: TRBV7-8; cdr3_nt: TGTGCCAGCAGCTTACTCGTCCGAATTTCAGCTAACTATGGCTACACCTTC; cdr3_aa: CASSLLVRISANYGYTF
d_call: -; j_call: TRBJ2-3; clone_size: -; v_call: TRBV5-1; cdr3_nt: TGCGCCAGCAGCTCTGGCATGGCGGTAGATACGCAGTATTTT; cdr3_aa: CASSSGMAVDTQYF
d_call: TRBD2; j_call: TRBJ2-2; clone_size: -; v_call: TRBV5-1; cdr3_nt: TGCGCCAGCAGCCAAGGGACTAGCGGCACCGGGGAGCTGTTTTTT; cdr3_aa: CASSQGTSGTGELFF
d_call: TRBD1; j_call: TRBJ2-7; clone_size: -; v_call: TRBV7-9; cdr3_nt: TGTGCCAGCAGCGCCACAGGGGGCGACGAGCAGTACTTC; cdr3_aa: CASSATGGDEQYF
d_call: -; j_call: TRBJ1-1; clone_size: -; v_call: TRBV5-1; cdr3_nt: TGCGCCAGCAGCTTGGGGGGTCGGACTTTCAACACTGAAGCTTTCTTT; cdr3_aa: CASSLGGRTFNTEAFF
d_call: -; j_call: TRBJ1-5; clone_size: -; v_call: TRBV18; cdr3_nt: TGTGCCAGCTCACCACCGGTCGGCGGGGATAGCAATCAGCCCCAGCATTTT; cdr3_aa: CASSPPVGGDSNQPQHF
d_call: TRBD1; j_call: TRBJ2-6; clone_size: -; v_call: TRBV7-6; cdr3_nt: TGTGCCAGCAGCGACCCGGGACAGGGGTTCGGGGCCAACGTCCTGACTTTC; cdr3_aa: CASSDPGQGFGANVLTF
d_call: TRBD2; j_call: TRBJ2-1; clone_size: -; v_call: TRBV9; cdr3_nt: TGTGCCAGCGGGACTAGCGGGAGTAATGAGCAGTTCTTC; cdr3_aa: CASGTSGSNEQFF
d_call: -; j_call: TRBJ1-2; clone_size: -; v_call: TRBV10-3; cdr3_nt: TGTGCCATCAGCCCGACGGGAAGGGCTAACTATGGCTACACCTTC; cdr3_aa: CAISPTGRANYGYTF
d_call: TRBD1; j_call: TRBJ1-1; clone_size: -; v_call: TRBV10-2; cdr3_nt: TGCGCCAGCAGTGTTGAGGGGGCATTGAACACTGAAGCTTTCTTT; cdr3_aa: CASSVEGALNTEAFF
d_call: -; j_call: TRBJ2-2; clone_size: -; v_call: TRBV6-2/TRBV6-3; cdr3_nt: TGTGCCAGCAGTTACCCGCAGGGTCTACTCACCGGGGAGCTGTTTTTT; cdr3_aa: CASSYPQGLLTGELFF
d_call: TRBD1; j_call: TRBJ1-1; clone_size: once; v_call: TRBV6-5; cdr3_nt: TGTGCCAGCACCCCGGCCCAGGGGGCCTTCACTGAAGCTTTCTTT; cdr3_aa: CASTPAQGAFTEAFF
d_call: TRBD1; j_call: TRBJ2-7; clone_size: -; v_call: TRBV6-1; cdr3_nt: TGTGCCAGCAATGAACAGGGGTTTAGCTCCTACGAGCAGTACTTC; cdr3_aa: CASNEQGFSSYEQYF
d_call: -; j_call: TRBJ1-6; clone_size: -; v_call: TRBV11-2; cdr3_nt: TGTGCCAGCAGCTTCCAGGGGACCTCCTATAATTCACCCCTCCACTTT; cdr3_aa: CASSFQGTSYNSPLHF
d_call: -; j_call: TRBJ2-7; clone_size: once; v_call: TRBV11-2; cdr3_nt: TGTGCCAGCAGCTCTCAGAAGGGAGGATCGGTCGAGCAGTACTTC; cdr3_aa: CASSSQKGGSVEQYF
d_call: TRBD1; j_call: TRBJ1-2; clone_size: -; v_call: TRBV4-1; cdr3_nt: TGCGCCAGCAGCCCACTAGGGACAGGGAGGAACTATGGCTACACCTTC; cdr3_aa: CASSPLGTGRNYGYTF
d_call: TRBD1; j_call: TRBJ1-5; clone_size: -; v_call: TRBV28; cdr3_nt: TGTGCCACCCAAGGTAGACAGGGACCCTATAGCAATCAGCCCCAGCATTTT; cdr3_aa: CATQGRQGPYSNQPQHF
d_call: -; j_call: TRBJ1-2; clone_size: -; v_call: TRBV6-2/TRBV6-3; cdr3_nt: TGTGCCAGCAGTTACCTACAGGGATCATATGGCTACACCTTC; cdr3_aa: CASSYLQGSYGYTF
d_call: -; j_call: TRBJ1-6; clone_size: -; v_call: TRBV9; cdr3_nt: TGTGCCAGCAGTGACCTAGGGAGCGCCATTTCACCCCTCCACTTT; cdr3_aa: CASSDLGSAISPLHF
d_call: -; j_call: TRBJ1-1; clone_size: -; v_call: TRBV4-3; cdr3_nt: TGCGCCAGCAGCCAAGCACGGGGGAACACTGAAGCTTTCTTT; cdr3_aa: CASSQARGNTEAFF
d_call: -; j_call: TRBJ2-5; clone_size: few; v_call: TRBV5-1; cdr3_nt: TGCGCCAGCATGTCGCGAGGGGGATTTGAGACCCAGTACTTC; cdr3_aa: CASMSRGGFETQYF
d_call: -; j_call: TRBJ1-2; clone_size: -; v_call: TRBV7-9; cdr3_nt: TGTGCCAGCAGCCAGGACAGCTATGGCTACACCTTC; cdr3_aa: CASSQDSYGYTF
d_call: -; j_call: TRBJ1-6; clone_size: -; v_call: TRBV7-3; cdr3_nt: TGTGCCAGCAGCCGGGACGGGGGTCGGTTCAATAATTCACCCCTCCACTTT; cdr3_aa: CASSRDGGRFNNSPLHF